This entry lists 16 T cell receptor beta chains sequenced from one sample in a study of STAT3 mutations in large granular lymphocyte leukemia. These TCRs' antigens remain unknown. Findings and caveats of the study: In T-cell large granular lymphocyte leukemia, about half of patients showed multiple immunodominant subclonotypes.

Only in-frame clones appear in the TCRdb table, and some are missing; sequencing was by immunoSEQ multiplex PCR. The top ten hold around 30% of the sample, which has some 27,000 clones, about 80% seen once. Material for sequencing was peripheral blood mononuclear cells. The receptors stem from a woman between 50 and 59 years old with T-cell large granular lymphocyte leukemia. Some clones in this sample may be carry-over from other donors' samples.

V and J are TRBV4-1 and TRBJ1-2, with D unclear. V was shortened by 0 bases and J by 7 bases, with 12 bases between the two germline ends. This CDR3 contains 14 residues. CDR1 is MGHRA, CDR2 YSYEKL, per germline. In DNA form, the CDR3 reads TGCGCCAGCAGCCAAGACGGCAGCCTGGGTGGCTACACCTTC. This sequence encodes CASSQDGSLGGYTF.

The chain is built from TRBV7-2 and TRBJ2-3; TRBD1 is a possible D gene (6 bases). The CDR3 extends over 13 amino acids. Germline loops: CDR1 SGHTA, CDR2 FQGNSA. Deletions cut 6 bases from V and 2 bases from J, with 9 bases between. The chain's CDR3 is CASRTGITDTQYF. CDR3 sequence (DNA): TGTGCCAGCAGGACAGGAATCACAGATACGCAGTATTTT.

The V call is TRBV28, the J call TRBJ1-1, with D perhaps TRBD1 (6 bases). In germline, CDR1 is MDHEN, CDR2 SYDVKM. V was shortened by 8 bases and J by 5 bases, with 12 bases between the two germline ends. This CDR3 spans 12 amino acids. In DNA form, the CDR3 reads TGTGCCAGCGGGTCCGGACAGACTGAAGCTTTCTTT. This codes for CASGSGQTEAFF.

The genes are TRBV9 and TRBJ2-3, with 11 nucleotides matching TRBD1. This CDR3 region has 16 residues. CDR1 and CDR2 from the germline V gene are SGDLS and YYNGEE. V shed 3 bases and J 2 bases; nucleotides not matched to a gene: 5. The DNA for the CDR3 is TGTGCCAGCAGCGGGACAGGGGGCTTTTACACAGATACGCAGTATTTT. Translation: CASSGTGGFYTDTQYF.

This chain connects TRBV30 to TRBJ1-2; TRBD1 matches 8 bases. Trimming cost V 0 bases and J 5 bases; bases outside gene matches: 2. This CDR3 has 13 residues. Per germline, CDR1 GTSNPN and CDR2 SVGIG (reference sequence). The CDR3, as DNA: TGTGCCTGGAGTGTACGACAGGGGTATGGCTACACCTTC. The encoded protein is CAWSVRQGYGYTF.

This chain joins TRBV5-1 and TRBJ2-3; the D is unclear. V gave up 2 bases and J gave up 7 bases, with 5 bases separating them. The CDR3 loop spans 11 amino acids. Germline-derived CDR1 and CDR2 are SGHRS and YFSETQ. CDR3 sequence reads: CASSLDHTQYF. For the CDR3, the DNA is TGCGCCAGCAGCTTAGACCATACGCAGTATTTT.

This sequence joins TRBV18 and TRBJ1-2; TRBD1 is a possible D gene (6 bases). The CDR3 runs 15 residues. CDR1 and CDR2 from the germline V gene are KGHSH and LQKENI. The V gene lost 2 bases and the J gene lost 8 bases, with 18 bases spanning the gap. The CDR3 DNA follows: TGTGCCAGCTCACCAAATGGGAACAGGGATCAAGGCTACACCTTC. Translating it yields CASSPNGNRDQGYTF.

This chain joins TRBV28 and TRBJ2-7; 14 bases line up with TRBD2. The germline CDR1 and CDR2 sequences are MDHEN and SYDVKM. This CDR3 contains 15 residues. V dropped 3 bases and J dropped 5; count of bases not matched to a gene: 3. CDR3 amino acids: CASSLGTSGRDEQYF. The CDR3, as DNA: TGTGCCAGCAGTTTGGGGACTAGCGGGAGAGACGAGCAGTACTTC.

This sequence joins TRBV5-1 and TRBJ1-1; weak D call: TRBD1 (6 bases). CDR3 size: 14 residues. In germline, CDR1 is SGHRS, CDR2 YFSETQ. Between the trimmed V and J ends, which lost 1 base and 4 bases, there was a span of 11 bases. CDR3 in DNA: TGCGCCAGCAGCTTGAACGGGGGCTCCACTGAAGCTTTCTTT. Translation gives CASSLNGGSTEAFF.

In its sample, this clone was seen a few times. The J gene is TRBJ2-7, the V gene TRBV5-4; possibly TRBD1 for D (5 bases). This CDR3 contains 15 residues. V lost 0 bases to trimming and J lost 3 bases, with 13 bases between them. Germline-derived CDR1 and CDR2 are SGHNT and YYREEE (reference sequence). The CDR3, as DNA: TGTGCCAGCAGCTTGGGGCAGGGAATTAGCTACGAGCAGTACTTC. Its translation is CASSLGQGISYEQYF.

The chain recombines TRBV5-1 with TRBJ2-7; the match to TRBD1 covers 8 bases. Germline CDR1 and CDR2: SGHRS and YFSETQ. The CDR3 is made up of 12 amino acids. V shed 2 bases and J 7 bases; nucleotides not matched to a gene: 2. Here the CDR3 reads CASSLQGGEQYF. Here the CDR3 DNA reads TGCGCCAGCAGCTTACAGGGGGGTGAGCAGTACTTC.

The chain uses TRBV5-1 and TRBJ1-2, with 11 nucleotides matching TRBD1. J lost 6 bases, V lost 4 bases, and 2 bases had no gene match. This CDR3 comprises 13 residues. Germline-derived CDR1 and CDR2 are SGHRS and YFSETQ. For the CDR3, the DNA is TGCGCCAGCAGCAGGACAGGGGGCCATGGCTACACCTTC. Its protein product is CASSRTGGHGYTF.

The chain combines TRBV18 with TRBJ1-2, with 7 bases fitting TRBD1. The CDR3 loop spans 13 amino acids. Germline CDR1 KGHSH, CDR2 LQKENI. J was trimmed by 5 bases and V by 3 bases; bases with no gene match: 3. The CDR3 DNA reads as TGTGCCAGCTCACCCGACAGGGAATATGGCTACACCTTC. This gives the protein CASSPDREYGYTF.

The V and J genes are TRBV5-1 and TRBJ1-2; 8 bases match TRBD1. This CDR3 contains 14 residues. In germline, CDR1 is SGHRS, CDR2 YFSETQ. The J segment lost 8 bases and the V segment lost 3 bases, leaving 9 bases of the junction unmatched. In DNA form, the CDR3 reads TGCGCCAGCAGCTCGGTATCACAGGGGGGCGGCTACACCTTC. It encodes CASSSVSQGGGYTF.

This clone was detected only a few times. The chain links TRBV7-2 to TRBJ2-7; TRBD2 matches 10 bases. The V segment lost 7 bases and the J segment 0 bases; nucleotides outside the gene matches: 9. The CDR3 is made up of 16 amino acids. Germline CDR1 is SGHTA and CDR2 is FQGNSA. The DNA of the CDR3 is TGTGCCAGCACCTCCGGGACTAGCGTAAGCTCCTACGAGCAGTACTTC. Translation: CASTSGTSVSSYEQYF.

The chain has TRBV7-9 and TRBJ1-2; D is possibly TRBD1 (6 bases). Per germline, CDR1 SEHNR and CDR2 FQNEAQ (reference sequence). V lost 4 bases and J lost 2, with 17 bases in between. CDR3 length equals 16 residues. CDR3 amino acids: CASSSKTGLVNYGYTF. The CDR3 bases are TGTGCCAGCAGCTCAAAAACAGGGCTGGTAAACTATGGCTACACCTTC.